Sequencing of this T cell receptor (beta chain) was carried out in a study of shared clonotypes between healthy human individuals. Per the germline V gene, CDR1 is SGHDT and CDR2 is YYEEEE. This CDR3 region has 13 residues. Trimming shortened V by 4 bases and J by 1 base, and 7 bases separated the two germline ends. Produced via immunoSEQ multiplex PCR; TCRdb's table is partial and in-frame only. The sample contains approximately 460,000 clones, roughly four fifths of which appear only once. The TCR originated in a woman aged 40 to 50 in good health. Some clones in this sample may be carry-over from other donors' samples. V is TRBV5-6 and J is TRBJ2-3; D not certain. The specimen sequenced was PBMCs. The CDR3 region is CASSAQGTDTQYF. CDR3 nucleotide sequence: TGTGCCAGCAGCGCCCAGGGCACAGATACGCAGTATTTT.